These T cell receptor beta chains were read from a single sample in a study of CXCR3-negative and CXCR3-positive naive CD8 T cells. Following a re-call of the 5' RACE reads, TCRdb has one entry per CDR3 protein and lacks DNA. Recorded for this sample: around 61,000 distinct CDR3 sequences. Sequencing input: naive CXCR3+ CD8+ T cells from blood. The receptor source for this set is a human donor in good health. Some clones in this sample may be carry-over from other donors' samples. Each CDR3 is given with its conserved first and last residue.

>TRBJ2-1|TRBV11-2
CASSPSVSEQFF
>TRBJ1-1|TRBV14
CASSPWTNPMNTEAFF
>TRBJ1-4|TRBV7-9
CASSIIGIREKLFF
>TRBJ2-5|TRBV15
CATSPGLDGITQYF
>TRBJ1-1|TRBV25-1
CASSEPPLSGRNTEAFF
>TRBJ2-7|TRBV5-1
CASSAAGGAYEQYF
>TRBJ2-1|TRBV20-1
CSASGGTSGGFNEQFF
>TRBJ2-1|TRBV7-8
CASSRLAGGYNEQFF
>TRBJ2-5|TRBV6-2/TRBV6-3
CASSYLGWTSQETQYF
>TRBJ2-5|TRBV28
CASSLFTIGETQYF
>TRBJ2-7|TRBV4-3
CASSQDRGTPTYEQYF
>TRBJ2-1|TRBV14
CASSRTSGDRNEQFF
>TRBJ2-5|TRBV19
CASSIGTRGGETQYF
>TRBJ2-7|TRBV6-2/TRBV6-3
CASSYSPRTGGDYEQYF
>TRBJ2-3|TRBV27
CASSFLNPDTQYF
>TRBJ2-7|TRBV4-1
CASSPKASGLSYEQYF
>TRBJ2-3|TRBV6-5
CASSSPFGGASTDTQYF